The 2 T cell receptor beta chains presented below share a single source sample, sequenced in a study of Ad26.COV2.S vaccination and SARS-CoV-2 variants (dated by TCRdb to the early 2020s). The method was the immunoSEQ multiplex PCR assay. Drawn from immuneACCESS, this table holds only the in-frame rearrangements with V and J called that TCRdb kept. Clones are partly lost; checked studies trace under half to an unresolved V gene and leave the rest unexplained. The sample records a few hundred thousand clones, 80% to 90% of which are singletons. The ten largest clonotypes hold approximately 7.8% of the sample. According to the study, the label for this sample's treatment or condition signals: over 15 received Ad26.COV2.S at low or high dose, single or two shots; 5 received placebo; per-sample allocation not given. For vaccine and placebo recipients, the sequenced repertoires came from samples collected on day 63 after the first injection.

The specimen was peripheral blood, collected in a trial of Ad26.COV2.S vaccine versus placebo. These receptors all come from a person between 18 and 59 years old who received the Ad26.COV2.S COVID-19 vaccine or a placebo.

The V gene is TRBV30, the J gene TRBJ1-3, with a weak D call TRBD1 (5 bases). The CDR3 has 16 residues. CDR1 GTSNPN and CDR2 SVGIG come from the germline V gene (reference sequence). The germline V and J ends were trimmed by 3 bases and 0 bases, with 15 bases remaining between them. CDR3 DNA sequence: TGTGCCTGGAGACAGGCTATGACAGTCTCTGGAAACACCATATATTTT. Its protein product is CAWRQAMTVSGNTIYF.

The chain uses TRBV11-3 and TRBJ2-5, with D possibly matching TRBD2 (6 bases). In germline, CDR1 is SGHNT, CDR2 YENEEA. The CDR3 has 13 amino acids. V lost 11 bases and J 3 bases, leaving 16 bases between the germline ends. CDR3 amino acids: CACGGAHKETQYF. The CDR3 DNA reads TGTGCCTGTGGCGGGGCTCACAAAGAGACCCAGTACTTC.